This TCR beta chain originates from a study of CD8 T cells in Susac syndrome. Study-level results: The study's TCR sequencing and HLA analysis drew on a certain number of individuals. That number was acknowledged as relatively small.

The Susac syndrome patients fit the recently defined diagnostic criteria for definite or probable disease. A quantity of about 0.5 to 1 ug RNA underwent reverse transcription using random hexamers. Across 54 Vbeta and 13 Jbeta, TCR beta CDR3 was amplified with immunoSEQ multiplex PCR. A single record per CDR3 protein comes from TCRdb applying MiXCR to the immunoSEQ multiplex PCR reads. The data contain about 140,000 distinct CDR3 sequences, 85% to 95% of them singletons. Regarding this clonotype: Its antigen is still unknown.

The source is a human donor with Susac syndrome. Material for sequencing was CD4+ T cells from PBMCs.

CDR3 DNA: TGCAGCGTCCTCGGCAGTGGGGGCAGCAATCAGCCCCAGCATTTT. Translation: CSVLGSGGSNQPQHF. V gene TRBV29-1 combines with J gene TRBJ1-5, with a weak D call TRBD1 (6 bases). V was cut by 6 bases and J by 1 base, with 16 bases left in between. CDR1 is SQVTM and CDR2 is ANQGSEA in the germline V gene. The CDR3 totals 15 residues.